This TCR beta chain is drawn from a study of blood T cell repertoires in COVID-19. Methods used by the authors: Using reference gene primer amplification, nucleated cell counts were estimated. The repertoire was sequenced with immunoSEQ multiplex PCR; TCRdb's copy has only in-frame clones and lacks some. From that table come the V and J calls and clone size; the DNA was used to work out D and trimming. Of 180,000 or so clones listed, about 82% are singletons. This clone appeared once. Cohort 3 recovered donors had two negative PCRs, clearance, or symptom resolution. The sequence derives from a woman aged 30 to 39 who had recovered from COVID-19. Specimen: PBMCs or T cells enriched from blood (not recorded which).

The CDR3 here is CASNSGGGLETQYF. As DNA, the CDR3 is TGTGCCAGCAATTCAGGGGGCGGCTTGGAGACCCAGTACTTC. The rearrangement joins TRBV6-5 to TRBJ2-5; 8 bases are shared with TRBD1. In germline, CDR1 is MNHEY, CDR2 SVGAGI. The V segment lost 7 bases and the J segment 5 bases; nucleotides outside the gene matches: 9. The CDR3 covers 14 residues.